This T cell receptor beta chain was captured by sequencing in a study of CD8+CD57+ T cells in acquired aplastic anemia. Looking at the study overall: Sorted CD4+ and CD8+ cell DNA averaged around 3.5 ug.

Investigators profiled TCR beta VDJ and CDR3 from genomic DNA template. Using its own MiXCR run on the reads, TCRdb lists one record per CDR3 protein. The data contain approximately 200,000 distinct CDR3 sequences, approximately 60% of them singletons. The junction had 6 bases not matched to a gene; V was cut back by 6 bases and J by 7 bases. Germline V gives CDR1 SGHVS, CDR2 FQNEAQ. This CDR3 is 15 amino acids long. The sample comprised sorted CD4+, CD8+, or CD8+CD57+ T cells (not recorded which) from PBMCs. This TCR came from a human donor in good health. The chain links TRBV7-8 to TRBJ2-1; 13 bases fit TRBD2. CDR3 sequence reads: CASRYPGLAGNEQFF. In nucleotides, the CDR3 is TGTGCCAGCAGGTACCCGGGACTAGCGGGAAATGAGCAGTTCTTC.